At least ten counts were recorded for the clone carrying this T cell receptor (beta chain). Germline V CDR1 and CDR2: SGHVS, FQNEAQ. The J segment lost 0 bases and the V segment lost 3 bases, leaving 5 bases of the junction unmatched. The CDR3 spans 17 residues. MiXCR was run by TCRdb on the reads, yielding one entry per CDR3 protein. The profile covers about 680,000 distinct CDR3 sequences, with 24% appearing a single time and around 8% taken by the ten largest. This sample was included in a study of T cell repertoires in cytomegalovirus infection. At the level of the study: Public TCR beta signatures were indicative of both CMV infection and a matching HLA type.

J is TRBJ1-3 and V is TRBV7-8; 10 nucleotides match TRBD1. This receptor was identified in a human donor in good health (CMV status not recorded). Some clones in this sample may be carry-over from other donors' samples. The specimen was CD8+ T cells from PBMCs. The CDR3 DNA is TGTGCCAGCAGCTTGGGGACAGGGGAAGTCTCTGGAAACACCATATATTTT. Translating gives CASSLGTGEVSGNTIYF.